This T cell receptor beta chain emerged from a study of blood T cell repertoires in COVID-19 (dated by TCRdb to 2020 to 2021). As for the study more broadly: Samples covering the acute and convalescent phases of COVID-19 were provided by collaborators in the United States, Italy and Spain. HLA class I and class II types, where available, came from metadata supplied by the sample provider rather than from assay-based typing. The prospective study material was composed of cDNA or gDNA derived from T cells, B-cell-depleted T cells, or PBMCs. The samples were drawn from the first 160 participants of the ongoing ImmuneRACE study and from over a thousand subjects provided by 6 global collaborators. Nearly every sample came with metadata listing a de-identified subject ID, COVID-19 status, age in years and sex. The repertoires were released in a freely available public database meant as a resource for research on the immune response to SARS-CoV-2. Deeply sampled blood TCRbeta repertoires from subjects exposed to, actively infected with, or recovered from COVID-19 were included in the dataset.

The collaborating institutions used their own protocols to collect whole blood in K2EDTA tubes. Collaborator samples were shipped for TCRbeta analysis as frozen whole blood, isolated PBMCs, or DNA extracted from either sample type. What the study reported, not specific to this receptor: How much clinical and demographic metadata was included differed by source and by participant, and the metadata was provided uncurated.

TCRbeta CDR3 regions were amplified from genomic DNA by means of the immunoSEQ Assay, a bias-controlled multiplex PCR. The authors' analysis ran thus. Within the assay, amplification of reference gene primers was used to estimate how many nucleated cells each sample contained. To quantify the absolute abundance of each unique TCRbeta CDR3 rearrangement, sequence reads were collapsed and filtered. For each sample, productive Simpson clonality was calculated as the square root of Simpson's diversity index over productive rearrangements. As stored in TCRdb, this immuneACCESS dataset retains in-frame rearrangements with V and J assigned. A fraction of the clones does not appear; measured against another copy, unresolved V genes explain less than half of the discrepancy, and the remainder lacks a known reason. V and J calls and clone size come straight from that table; D and trimming were deduced from the DNA. A total of under 250,000 clones appear in this sample, around four fifths of them only once. The biggest ten clones account for more than 6% of the sample.

This clone came up a few times. The antigen it recognizes is unknown. There are no base qualities to consult, and no much larger clone falls within one base. The CDR3 sequence holds 14 residues, the cysteine and phenylalanine included. Just the 42-base CDR3 DNA is kept, in frame starting at base 1. From V the trimming removes 0 bases and from J it removes 7 bases, while the gene matches leave 4 bases of the junction unaccounted for. CDR1 GTSNPN and CDR2 SVGIG are derived from the germline V gene (reference sequence). The chain links TRBV30 with TRBJ2-1; TRBD1 matches 9 bases in the middle. The TCR was taken from a woman aged 60-75 years with active or convalescent COVID-19. Material: peripheral blood. The bases read TGTGCCTGGAGTGTATTAGGGACAGGGAATGAGCAGTTCTTC. This gives the protein CAWSVLGTGNEQFF. Supplemented by the reference TRBV30 and TRBJ2-1 proteins around the CDR3, the complete variable domain is SQTIHQWPATLVQPVGSPLSLECTVEGTSNPNLYWYRQAAGRGLQLLFYSVGIGQISSEVPQNLSASRPQDRQFILSSKKLLLSDSGFYLCAWSVLGTGNEQFFGPGTRLTVL.